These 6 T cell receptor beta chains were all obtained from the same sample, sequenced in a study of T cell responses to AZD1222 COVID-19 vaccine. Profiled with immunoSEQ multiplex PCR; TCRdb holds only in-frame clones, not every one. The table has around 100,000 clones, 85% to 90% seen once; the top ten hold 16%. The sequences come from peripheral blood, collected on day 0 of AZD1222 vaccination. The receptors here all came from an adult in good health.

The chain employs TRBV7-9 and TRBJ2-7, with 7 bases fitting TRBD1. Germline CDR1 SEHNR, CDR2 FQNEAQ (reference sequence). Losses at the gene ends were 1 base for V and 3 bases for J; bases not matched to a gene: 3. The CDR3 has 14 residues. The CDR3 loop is CASSLGGQFYEQYF. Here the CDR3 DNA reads TGTGCCAGCAGCTTAGGGGGACAGTTCTACGAGCAGTACTTC.

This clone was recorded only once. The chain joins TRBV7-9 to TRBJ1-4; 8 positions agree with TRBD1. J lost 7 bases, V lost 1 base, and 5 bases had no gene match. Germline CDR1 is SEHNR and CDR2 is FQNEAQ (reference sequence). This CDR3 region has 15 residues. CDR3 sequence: CASSLGVRGREKLFF. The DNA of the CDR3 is TGTGCCAGCAGCTTAGGAGTCAGGGGGCGTGAAAAACTGTTTTTT. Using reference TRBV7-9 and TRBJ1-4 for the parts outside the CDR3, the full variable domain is DTGVSQNPRHKITKRGQNVTFRCDPISEHNRLYWYRQTLGQGPEFLTYFQNEAQLEKSRLLSDRFSAERPKGSFSTLEIQRTEQGDSAMYLCASSLGVRGREKLFFGSGTQLSVL.

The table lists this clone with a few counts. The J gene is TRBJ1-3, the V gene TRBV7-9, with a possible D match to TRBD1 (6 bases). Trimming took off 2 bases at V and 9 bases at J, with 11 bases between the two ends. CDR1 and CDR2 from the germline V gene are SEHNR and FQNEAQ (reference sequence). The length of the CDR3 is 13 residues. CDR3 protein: CASSLSSDSTIYF. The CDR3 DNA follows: TGTGCCAGCAGCTTATCATCGGACAGCACCATATATTTT. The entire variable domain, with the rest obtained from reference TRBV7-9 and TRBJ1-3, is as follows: DTGVSQNPRHKITKRGQNVTFRCDPISEHNRLYWYRQTLGQGPEFLTYFQNEAQLEKSRLLSDRFSAERPKGSFSTLEIQRTEQGDSAMYLCASSLSSDSTIYFGEGSWLTVV.

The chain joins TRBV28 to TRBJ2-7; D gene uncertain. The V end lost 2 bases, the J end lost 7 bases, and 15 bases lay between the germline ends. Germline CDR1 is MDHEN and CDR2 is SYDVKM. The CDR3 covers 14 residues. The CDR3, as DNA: TGTGCCAGCAGTTTACTACGGAACCTGGGGGAGCAGTACTTC. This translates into CASSLLRNLGEQYF.

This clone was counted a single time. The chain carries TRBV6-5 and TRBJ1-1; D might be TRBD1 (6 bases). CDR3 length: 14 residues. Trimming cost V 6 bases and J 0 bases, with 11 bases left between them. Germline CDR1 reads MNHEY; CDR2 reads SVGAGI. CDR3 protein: CASSTGQMNTEAFF. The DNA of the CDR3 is TGTGCCAGCAGCACCGGACAGATGAACACTGAAGCTTTCTTT.

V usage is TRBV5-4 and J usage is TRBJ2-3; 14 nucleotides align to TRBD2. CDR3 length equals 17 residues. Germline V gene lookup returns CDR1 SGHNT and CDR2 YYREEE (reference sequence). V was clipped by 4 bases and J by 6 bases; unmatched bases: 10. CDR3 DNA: TGTGCCAGCAGCCCGGGACTAGCGGGGGAGCTACAGGATACGCAGTATTTT. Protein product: CASSPGLAGELQDTQYF. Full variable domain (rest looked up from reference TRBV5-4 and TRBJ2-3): ETGVTQSPTHLIKTRGQQVTLRCSSQSGHNTVSWYQQALGQGPQFIFQYYREEENGRGNFPPRFSGLQFPNYSSELNVNALELDDSALYLCASSPGLAGELQDTQYFGPGTRLTVL.